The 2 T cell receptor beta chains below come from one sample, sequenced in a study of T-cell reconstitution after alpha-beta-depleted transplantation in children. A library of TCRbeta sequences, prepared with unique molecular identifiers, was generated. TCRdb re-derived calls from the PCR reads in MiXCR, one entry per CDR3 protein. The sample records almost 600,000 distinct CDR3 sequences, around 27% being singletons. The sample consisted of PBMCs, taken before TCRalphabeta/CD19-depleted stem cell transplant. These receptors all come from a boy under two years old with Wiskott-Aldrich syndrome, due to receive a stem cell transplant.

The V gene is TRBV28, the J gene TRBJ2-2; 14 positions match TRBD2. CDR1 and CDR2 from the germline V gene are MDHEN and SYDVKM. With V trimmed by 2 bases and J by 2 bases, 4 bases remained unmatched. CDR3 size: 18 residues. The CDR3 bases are TGTGCCAGCAGTTTACTGACTAGCGGGAGGGCCAACACCGGGGAGCTGTTTTTT. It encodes CASSLLTSGRANTGELFF.

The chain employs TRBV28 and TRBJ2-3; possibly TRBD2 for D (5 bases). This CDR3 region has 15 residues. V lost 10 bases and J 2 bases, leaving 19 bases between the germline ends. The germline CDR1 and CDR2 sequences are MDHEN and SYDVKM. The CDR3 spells CATSKGIRDTDTQYF. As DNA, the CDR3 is TGTGCCACATCCAAAGGTATTCGGGACACAGATACGCAGTATTTT.